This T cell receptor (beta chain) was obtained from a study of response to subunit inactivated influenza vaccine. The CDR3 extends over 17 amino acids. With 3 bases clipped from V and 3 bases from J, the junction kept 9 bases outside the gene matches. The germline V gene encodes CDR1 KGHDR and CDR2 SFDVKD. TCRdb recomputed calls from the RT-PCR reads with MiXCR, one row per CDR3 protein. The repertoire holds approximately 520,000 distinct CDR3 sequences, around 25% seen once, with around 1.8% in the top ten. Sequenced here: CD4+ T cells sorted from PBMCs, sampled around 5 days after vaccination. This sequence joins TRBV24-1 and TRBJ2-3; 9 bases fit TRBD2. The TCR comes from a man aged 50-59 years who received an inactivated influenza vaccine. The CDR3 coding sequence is TGTGCCACCAGTGATCCCGGACTAGCGCGAGGGACAGATACGCAGTATTTT. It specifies CATSDPGLARGTDTQYF.